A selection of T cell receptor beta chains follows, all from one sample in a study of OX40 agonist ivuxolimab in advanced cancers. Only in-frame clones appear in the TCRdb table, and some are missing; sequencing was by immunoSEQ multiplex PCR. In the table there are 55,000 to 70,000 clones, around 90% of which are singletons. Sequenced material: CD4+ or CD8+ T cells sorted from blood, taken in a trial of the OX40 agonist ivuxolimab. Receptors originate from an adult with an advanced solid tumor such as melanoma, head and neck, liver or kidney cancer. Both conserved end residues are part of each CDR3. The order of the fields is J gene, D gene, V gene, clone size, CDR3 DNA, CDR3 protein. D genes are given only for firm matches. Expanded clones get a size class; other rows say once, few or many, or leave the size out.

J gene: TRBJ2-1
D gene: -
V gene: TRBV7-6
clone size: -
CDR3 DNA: TGTGCCAGCAGCTTATTAATACCCCAGAATGAGCAGTTCTTC
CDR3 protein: CASSLLIPQNEQFF

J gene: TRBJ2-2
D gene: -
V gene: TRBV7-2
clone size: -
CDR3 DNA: TGTGCCAGCAGCTTAGGGCACTTGAACACCGGGGAGCTGTTTTTT
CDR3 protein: CASSLGHLNTGELFF

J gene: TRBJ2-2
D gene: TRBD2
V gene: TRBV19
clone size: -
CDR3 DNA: TGTGCCAGTAGTACCGGGACTAGCGGCTACACCGGGGAGCTGTTTTTT
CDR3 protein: CASSTGTSGYTGELFF

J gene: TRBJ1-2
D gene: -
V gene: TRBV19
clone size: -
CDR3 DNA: TGTGCCAGTACCTCCGGACAGCCATCATATGGCTACACCTTC
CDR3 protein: CASTSGQPSYGYTF

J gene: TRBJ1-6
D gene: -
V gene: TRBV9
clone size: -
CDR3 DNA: TGTGCCAGCAGCGTTGGGGGCTCCTATAATTCACCCCTCCACTTT
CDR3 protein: CASSVGGSYNSPLHF

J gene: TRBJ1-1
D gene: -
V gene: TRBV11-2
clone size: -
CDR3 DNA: TGTGCCAGCAGCTGGGACCCGACTGAAGCTTTCTTT
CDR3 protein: CASSWDPTEAFF

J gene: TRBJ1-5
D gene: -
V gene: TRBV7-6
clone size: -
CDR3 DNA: TGTGCCAGCAGCTTAGTAGATGGGGAACCCCAGCATTTT
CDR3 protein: CASSLVDGEPQHF

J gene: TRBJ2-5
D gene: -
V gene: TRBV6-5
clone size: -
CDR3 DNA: TGTGCCAGCAGTTACTCAAGCGATACCGAGACCCAGTACTTC
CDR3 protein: CASSYSSDTETQYF

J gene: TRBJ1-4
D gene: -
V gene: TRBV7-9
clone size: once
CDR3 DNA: TGTGCCAGCAGCATCAGTAGACTTAATGAAAAACTGTTTTTT
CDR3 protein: CASSISRLNEKLFF

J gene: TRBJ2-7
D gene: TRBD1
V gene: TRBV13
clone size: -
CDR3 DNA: TGTGCCAGCAGCTTGGGACAGGACTACGAGCAGTACTTC
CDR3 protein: CASSLGQDYEQYF

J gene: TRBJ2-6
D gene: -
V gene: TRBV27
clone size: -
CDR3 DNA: TGTGCCAGCAGTTATGGGACGGTTGAGGCCAACGTCCTGACTTTC
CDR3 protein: CASSYGTVEANVLTF

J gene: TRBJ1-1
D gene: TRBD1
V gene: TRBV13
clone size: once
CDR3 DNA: TGTGCCAGCAGCTCTAGACAACAGGGACAGTCTATGAACACTGAAGCTTTCTTT
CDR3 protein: CASSSRQQGQSMNTEAFF

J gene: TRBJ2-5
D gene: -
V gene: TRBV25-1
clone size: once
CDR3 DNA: TGTGCCAGCAGTGAAAGGGGTTACGGAGAGACCCAGTACTTC
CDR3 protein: CASSERGYGETQYF

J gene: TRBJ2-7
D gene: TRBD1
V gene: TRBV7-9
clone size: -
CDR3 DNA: TGTGCCAGCAGAGGGGGCACCACCTACGAGCAGTACTTC
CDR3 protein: CASRGGTTYEQYF

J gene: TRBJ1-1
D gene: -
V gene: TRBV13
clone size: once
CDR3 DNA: TGTGCCAGCAGCTTACTGGGACATGGGGACACTGAAGCTTTCTTT
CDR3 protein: CASSLLGHGDTEAFF

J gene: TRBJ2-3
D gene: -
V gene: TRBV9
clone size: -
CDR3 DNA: TGTGCCAGCAGCGTAGACGGCGGGAGCACAGATACGCAGTATTTT
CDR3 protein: CASSVDGGSTDTQYF

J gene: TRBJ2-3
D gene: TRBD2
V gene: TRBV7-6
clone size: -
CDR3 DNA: TGTGCCAGCAGCTTAGCGCTGGGGCTAGCGGGGGGGCCCCTCACAGATACGCAGTATTTT
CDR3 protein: CASSLALGLAGGPLTDTQYF

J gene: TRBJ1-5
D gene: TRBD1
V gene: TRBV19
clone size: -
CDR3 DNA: TGTGCCAGTAGTGCGGGACAGGGGGTAGACCAGCCCCAGCATTTT
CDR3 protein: CASSAGQGVDQPQHF

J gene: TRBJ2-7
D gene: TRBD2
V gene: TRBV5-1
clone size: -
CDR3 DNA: TGCGCCAGCAGCTTGGCCGGGGTCGGGGGGACGACCTACGAGCAGTACTTC
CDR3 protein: CASSLAGVGGTTYEQYF

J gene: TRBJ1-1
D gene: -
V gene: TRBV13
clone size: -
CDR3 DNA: TGTGCCAGCAGCTTAGGGTTGACTGTTGAAGCTTTCTTT
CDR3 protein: CASSLGLTVEAFF